The clone carrying this T cell receptor beta chain was seen a single time. These data are taken from a study of CD8 T cells in Susac syndrome. The germline V gene encodes CDR1 SGHNT and CDR2 YYREEE (reference sequence). The V segment lost 1 base and the J segment 7 bases; nucleotides outside the gene matches: 2. The CDR3 runs 13 residues. Sequencing of TCR beta was performed on blood CD8+ T cells and on blood CD4+ T cells. Reverse transcription of roughly 0.5 to 1 ug RNA used random hexamers. It was immunoSEQ multiplex PCR that amplified TCR beta CDR3 across 54 Vbeta and 13 Jbeta. MiXCR, run by TCRdb on the immunoSEQ multiplex PCR reads, gives a single entry per CDR3 protein. The sample has roughly 200,000 distinct CDR3 sequences, 90% to 95% seen once.

The chain combines TRBV5-4 with TRBJ2-3, with 8 bases identical to TRBD1. This receptor was taken from a human donor in good health. Input material: CD4+ T cells from PBMCs. The CDR3 DNA is TGTGCCAGCAGCTTGTTCAGGGGGCATACGCAGTATTTT. Its protein product is CASSLFRGHTQYF.